The next 12 T cell receptor beta chains were all read from a single sample in a study of shared clonotypes between healthy human individuals. Clones were read by immunoSEQ multiplex PCR, and TCRdb kept only the in-frame ones, dropping some. Found here are 2,500,000 or so clones, 93% of them singletons; the top ten hold 0.36%. Sequenced sample: naive CD4+ T cells from PBMCs. Indicated subset: CD45RA+ positively selected. The receptors come from a man between 18 and 35 years old in good health. Some clones in this sample may be carry-over from other donors' samples.

The genes are TRBV10-3 and TRBJ2-1, with 9 positions matching TRBD2. The trim removed 4 bases at V and 0 bases at J, leaving 4 bases unmatched. Looked up from germline, CDR1 is ENHRY and CDR2 is SYGVKD. This CDR3 region has 16 residues. This CDR3 is CAISVGSGSSYNEQFF. As DNA, the CDR3 is TGTGCCATCAGTGTGGGTAGCGGGAGCTCCTACAATGAGCAGTTCTTC.

The rearrangement uses TRBV27 and TRBJ2-1, with a possible D match to TRBD2 (6 bases). Deletions cut 5 bases from V and 9 bases from J, with 11 bases between. Germline lookup yields CDR1 MNHEY and CDR2 SMNVEV (reference sequence). CDR3 length equals 12 residues. The CDR3 sequence: CASSLKAGEQFF. The CDR3 region has the DNA TGTGCCAGCAGTCTCAAAGCGGGTGAGCAGTTCTTC.

The rearrangement joins TRBV18 to TRBJ1-1, with D unresolved. The CDR3 runs 15 residues. V lost 3 bases and J 1 base, leaving 12 bases between the germline ends. Germline V gene sequence: CDR1 KGHSH, CDR2 LQKENI. CDR3 sequence reads: CASSPTVAPNTEAFF. The CDR3 bases are TGTGCCAGCTCACCCACCGTCGCACCGAACACTGAAGCTTTCTTT.

The CDR3 loop is CASSLGLKNEKLFF. CDR3 DNA: TGTGCCAGCAGCTTAGGACTTAAAAATGAAAAACTGTTTTTT. J is TRBJ1-4 and V is TRBV11-2; D is uncertain. The V gene lost 1 base and the J gene lost 5 bases, with 8 bases spanning the gap. The CDR3 totals 14 residues. Germline V gene data show CDR1 as SGHAT and CDR2 as FQNNGV.

The gene calls are TRBV28 and TRBJ1-1, with D unclear. CDR3 length equals 14 residues. Germline CDR1 and CDR2: MDHEN and SYDVKM. The V gene lost 3 bases and the J gene lost 0 bases, with 8 bases spanning the gap. The CDR3 coding sequence is TGTGCCAGCAGTTTTGGAAACATGAACACTGAAGCTTTCTTT. Translated, it gives CASSFGNMNTEAFF.

This clone was detected only once. The CDR3 here is CASSLGQPTIEQYF. The CDR3 DNA follows: TGCGCCAGCAGCTTGGGGCAGCCGACCATCGAGCAGTACTTC. The chain recombines TRBV5-1 with TRBJ2-7; unclear D gene. CDR1 is SGHRS, CDR2 YFSETQ, per germline. The CDR3 runs 14 residues. Deletions cut 0 bases from V and 6 bases from J, with 13 bases between.

This clone is a singleton in its sample. The chain uses TRBV28 and TRBJ2-7; 8 bases align to TRBD1. Germline values: CDR1 MDHEN, CDR2 SYDVKM. J gave up 3 bases and V 7 bases, and 11 bases lay outside the gene matches. The CDR3 sequence is 15 residues long. The CDR3 DNA sequence: TGTGCCAGCACCCCTGGGGGGACAGGACTCTACGAGCAGTACTTC. This codes for CASTPGGTGLYEQYF.

The chain carries TRBV2 and TRBJ2-6; possibly TRBD1 for D (6 bases). From germline, CDR1 is SNHLY and CDR2 FYNNEI. CDR3 length: 16 amino acids. V shed 3 bases and J shed 2 bases, with 11 bases lying between them. The CDR3 is CASSENRDAGANVLTF. The CDR3 region has the DNA TGTGCCAGCAGTGAGAACAGGGATGCTGGGGCCAACGTCCTGACTTTC.

The chain recombines TRBV10-3 with TRBJ2-1; the D gene is possibly TRBD1 (7 bases). The germline V gene has CDR1 ENHRY and CDR2 SYGVKD. V was shortened by 3 bases and J by 2 bases, with 11 bases between the two germline ends. The CDR3 length is 15 residues. The CDR3 is CAISDGRGAYNEQFF. The CDR3 DNA reads as TGTGCCATCAGTGATGGCAGGGGGGCCTACAATGAGCAGTTCTTC.

The chain couples TRBV6-1 to TRBJ1-5; no clear D gene. V lost 6 bases to trimming and J lost 5 bases, with 11 bases between them. From germline, CDR1 is MNHNS and CDR2 SASEGT. This CDR3 has 13 residues. CDR3 in amino acids: CASRAGSHQPQHF. In nucleotides, the CDR3 is TGTGCCAGCAGGGCAGGATCCCATCAGCCCCAGCATTTT.

The V and J genes are TRBV2 and TRBJ1-2; TRBD1 is a possible D gene (5 bases). The CDR3 sequence is 12 residues long. CDR1 is SNHLY and CDR2 is FYNNEI in the germline V gene. Trimming left V 0 bases short and J 10 bases short, with 9 bases between. The chain's CDR3 is CASSEAMGVYTF. DNA of the CDR3: TGTGCCAGCAGTGAAGCGATGGGGGTCTACACCTTC.

The genes are TRBV2 and TRBJ1-2, with D unresolved. V was trimmed by 6 bases and J by 2 bases, leaving 10 bases between them. CDR1 and CDR2 (germline): SNHLY, FYNNEI. The CDR3 consists of 13 residues. Written as DNA, the CDR3 is TGTGCCAGCAGAATAGGGTTCAACTATGGCTACACCTTC. The encoded protein is CASRIGFNYGYTF.